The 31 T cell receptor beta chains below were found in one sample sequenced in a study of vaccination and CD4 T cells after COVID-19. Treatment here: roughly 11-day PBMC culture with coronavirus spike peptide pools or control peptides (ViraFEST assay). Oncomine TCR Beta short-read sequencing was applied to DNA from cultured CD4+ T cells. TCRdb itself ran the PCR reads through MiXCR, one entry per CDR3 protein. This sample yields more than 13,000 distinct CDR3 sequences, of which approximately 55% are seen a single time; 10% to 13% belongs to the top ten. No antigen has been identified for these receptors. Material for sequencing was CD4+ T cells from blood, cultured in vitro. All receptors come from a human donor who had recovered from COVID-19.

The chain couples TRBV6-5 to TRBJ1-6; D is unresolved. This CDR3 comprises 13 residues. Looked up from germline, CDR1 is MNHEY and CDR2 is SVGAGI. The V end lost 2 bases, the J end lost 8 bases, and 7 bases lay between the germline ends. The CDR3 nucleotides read TGTGCCAGCAGTTACGGTCTGGATTCACCCCTCCACTTT. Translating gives CASSYGLDSPLHF.

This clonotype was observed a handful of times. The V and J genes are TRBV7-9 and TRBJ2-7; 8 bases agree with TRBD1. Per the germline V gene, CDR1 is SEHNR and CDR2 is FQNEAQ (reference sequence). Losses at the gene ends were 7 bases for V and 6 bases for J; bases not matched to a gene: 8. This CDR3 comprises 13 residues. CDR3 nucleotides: TGTGCCAGCAACCGGACAGGGAAGCGCGAGCAGTACTTC. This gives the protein CASNRTGKREQYF.

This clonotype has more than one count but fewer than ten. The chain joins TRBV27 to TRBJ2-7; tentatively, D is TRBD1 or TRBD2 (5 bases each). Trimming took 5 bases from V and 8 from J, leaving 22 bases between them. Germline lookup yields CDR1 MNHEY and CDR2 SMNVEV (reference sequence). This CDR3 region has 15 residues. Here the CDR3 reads CASSKGAGQLSQQYF. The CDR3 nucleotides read TGTGCCAGCAGTAAAGGGGCGGGCCAGCTTAGTCAGCAGTACTTC.

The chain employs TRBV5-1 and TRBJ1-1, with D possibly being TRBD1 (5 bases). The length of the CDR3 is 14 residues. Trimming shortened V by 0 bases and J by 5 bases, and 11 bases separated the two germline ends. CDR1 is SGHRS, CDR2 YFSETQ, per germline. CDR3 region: CASSLEGSGTEAFF. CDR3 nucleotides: TGCGCCAGCAGCTTGGAGGGGTCTGGGACTGAAGCTTTCTTT.

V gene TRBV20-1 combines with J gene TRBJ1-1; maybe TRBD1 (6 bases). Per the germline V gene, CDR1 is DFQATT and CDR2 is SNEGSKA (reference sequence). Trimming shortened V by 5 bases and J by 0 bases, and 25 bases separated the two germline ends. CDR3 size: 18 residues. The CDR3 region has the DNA TGCAGTGCTCCCCCTGGGGGCAGGAGTTTCTACATGAACACTGAAGCTTTCTTT. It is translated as CSAPPGGRSFYMNTEAFF.

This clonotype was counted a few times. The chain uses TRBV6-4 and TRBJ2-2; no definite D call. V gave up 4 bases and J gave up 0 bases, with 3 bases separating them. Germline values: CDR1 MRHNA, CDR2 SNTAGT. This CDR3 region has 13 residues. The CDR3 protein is CASSAANTGELFF. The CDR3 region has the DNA TGTGCCAGCAGTGCCGCGAACACCGGGGAGCTGTTTTTT.

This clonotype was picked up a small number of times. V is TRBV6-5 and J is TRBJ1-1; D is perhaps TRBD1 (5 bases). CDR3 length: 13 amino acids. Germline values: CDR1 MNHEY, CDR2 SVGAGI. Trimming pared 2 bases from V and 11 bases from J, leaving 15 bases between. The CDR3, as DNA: TGTGCCAGCAGTTACGCAGGGCGAGGTGGTGCTTTCTTT. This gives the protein CASSYAGRGGAFF.

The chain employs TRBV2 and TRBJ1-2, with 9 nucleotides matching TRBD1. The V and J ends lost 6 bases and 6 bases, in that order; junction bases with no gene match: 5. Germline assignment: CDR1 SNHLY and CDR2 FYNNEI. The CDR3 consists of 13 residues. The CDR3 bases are TGTGCCAGCAGCCGGGACAGGGCTAATGGCTACACCTTC. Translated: CASSRDRANGYTF.

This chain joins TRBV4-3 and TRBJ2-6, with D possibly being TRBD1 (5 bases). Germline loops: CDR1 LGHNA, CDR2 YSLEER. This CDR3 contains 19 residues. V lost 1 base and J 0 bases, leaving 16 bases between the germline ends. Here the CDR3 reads CASSQVGAQGDSGANVLTF. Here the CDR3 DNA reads TGCGCCAGCAGCCAAGTAGGGGCGCAGGGTGACTCTGGGGCCAACGTCCTGACTTTC.

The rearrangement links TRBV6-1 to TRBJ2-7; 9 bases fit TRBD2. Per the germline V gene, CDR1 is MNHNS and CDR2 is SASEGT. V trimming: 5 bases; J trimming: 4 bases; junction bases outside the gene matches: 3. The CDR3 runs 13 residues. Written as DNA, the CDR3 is TGTGCCAGCAGTCTAGCGGGACGGTACGAGCAGTACTTC. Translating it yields CASSLAGRYEQYF.

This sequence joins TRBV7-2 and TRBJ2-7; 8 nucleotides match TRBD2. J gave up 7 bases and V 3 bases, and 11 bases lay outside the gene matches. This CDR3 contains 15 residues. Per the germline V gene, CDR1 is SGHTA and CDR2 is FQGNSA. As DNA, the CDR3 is TGTGCCAGCAGCTTCTCGGGACTAGGGTCTGAAGAGCAGTACTTC. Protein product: CASSFSGLGSEEQYF. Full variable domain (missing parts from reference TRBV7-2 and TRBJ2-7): GAGVSQSPSNKVTEKGKDVELRCDPISGHTALYWYRQSLGQGLEFLIYFQGNSAPDKSGLPSDRFSAERTGGSVSTLTIQRTQQEDSAVYLCASSFSGLGSEEQYFGPGTRLTVT.

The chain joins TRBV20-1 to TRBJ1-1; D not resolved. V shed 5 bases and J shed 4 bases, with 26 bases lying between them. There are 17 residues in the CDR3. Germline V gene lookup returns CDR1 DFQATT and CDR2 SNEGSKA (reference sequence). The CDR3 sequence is CSAARPRLPIRVTEAFF. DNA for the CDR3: TGCAGTGCTGCCCGACCGAGGCTCCCAATCCGAGTCACTGAAGCTTTCTTT.

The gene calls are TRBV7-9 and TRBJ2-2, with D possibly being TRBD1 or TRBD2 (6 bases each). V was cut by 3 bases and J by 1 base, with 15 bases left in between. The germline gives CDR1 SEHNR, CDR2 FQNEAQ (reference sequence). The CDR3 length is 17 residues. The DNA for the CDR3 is TGTGCCAGCAGCTTCCCGGGCGGGACACTGAACACCGGGGAGCTGTTTTTT. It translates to CASSFPGGTLNTGELFF. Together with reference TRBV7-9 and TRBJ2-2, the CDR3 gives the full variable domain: DTGVSQNPRHKITKRGQNVTFRCDPISEHNRLYWYRQTLGQGPEFLTYFQNEAQLEKSRLLSDRFSAERPKGSFSTLEIQRTEQGDSAMYLCASSFPGGTLNTGELFFGEGSRLTVL.

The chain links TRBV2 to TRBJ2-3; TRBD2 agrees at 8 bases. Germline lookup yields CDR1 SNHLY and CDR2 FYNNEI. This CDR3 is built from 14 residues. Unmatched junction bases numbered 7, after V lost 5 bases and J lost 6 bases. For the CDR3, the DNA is TGTGCCAGCAGTTGGGGTAGCGGGACGGATACGCAGTATTTT. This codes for CASSWGSGTDTQYF.

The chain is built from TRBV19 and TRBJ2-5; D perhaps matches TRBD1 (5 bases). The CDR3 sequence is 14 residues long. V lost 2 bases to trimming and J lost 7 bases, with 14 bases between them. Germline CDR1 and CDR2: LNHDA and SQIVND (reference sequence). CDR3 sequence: CASSISRSRGTQYF. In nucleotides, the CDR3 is TGTGCCAGTAGTATATCGCGCTCAAGGGGGACCCAGTACTTC.

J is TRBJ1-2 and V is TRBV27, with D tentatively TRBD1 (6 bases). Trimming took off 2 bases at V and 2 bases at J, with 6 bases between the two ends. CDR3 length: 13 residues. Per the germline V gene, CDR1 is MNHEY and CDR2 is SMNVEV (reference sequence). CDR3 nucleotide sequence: TGTGCCAGCAGTTTAAGGGGGAACTATGGCTACACCTTC. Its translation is CASSLRGNYGYTF.

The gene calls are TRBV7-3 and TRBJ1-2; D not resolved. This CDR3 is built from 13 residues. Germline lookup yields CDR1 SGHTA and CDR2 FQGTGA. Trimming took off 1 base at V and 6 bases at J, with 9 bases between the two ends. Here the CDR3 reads CASSLSRQDGYTF. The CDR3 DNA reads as TGTGCCAGCAGCTTAAGCAGGCAGGATGGCTACACCTTC.

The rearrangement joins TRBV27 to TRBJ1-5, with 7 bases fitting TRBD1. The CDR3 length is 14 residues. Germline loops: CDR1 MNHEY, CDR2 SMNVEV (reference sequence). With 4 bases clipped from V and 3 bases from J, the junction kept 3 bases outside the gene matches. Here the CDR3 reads CASSSDRFNQPQHF. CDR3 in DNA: TGTGCCAGCAGTTCGGACAGGTTCAATCAGCCCCAGCATTTT.

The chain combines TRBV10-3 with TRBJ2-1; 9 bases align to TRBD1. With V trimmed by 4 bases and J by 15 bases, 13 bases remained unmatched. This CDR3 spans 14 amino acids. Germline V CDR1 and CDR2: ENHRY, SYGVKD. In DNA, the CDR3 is TGTGCCATCAGTGCCGGGACAGGGATAGTAGTGCGGTTCTTC. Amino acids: CAISAGTGIVVRFF.

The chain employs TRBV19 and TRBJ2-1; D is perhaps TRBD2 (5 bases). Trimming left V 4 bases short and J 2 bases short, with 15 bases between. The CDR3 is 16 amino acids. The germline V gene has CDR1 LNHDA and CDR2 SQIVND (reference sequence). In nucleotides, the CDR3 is TGTGCCAGTAGTACCCCCCGGGCCGGGGCCTACAATGAGCAGTTCTTC. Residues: CASSTPRAGAYNEQFF.

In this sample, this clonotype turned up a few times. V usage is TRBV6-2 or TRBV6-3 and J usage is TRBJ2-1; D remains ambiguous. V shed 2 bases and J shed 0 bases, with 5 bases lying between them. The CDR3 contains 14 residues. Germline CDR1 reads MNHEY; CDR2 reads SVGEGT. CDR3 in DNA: TGTGCCAGCAGTTACAGCAGCTCCTACAATGAGCAGTTCTTC. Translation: CASSYSSSYNEQFF.

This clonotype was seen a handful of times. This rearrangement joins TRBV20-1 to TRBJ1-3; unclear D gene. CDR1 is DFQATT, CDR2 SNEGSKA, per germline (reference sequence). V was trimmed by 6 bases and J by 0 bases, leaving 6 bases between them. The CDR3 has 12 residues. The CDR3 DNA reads TGCAGTGCCCGAGGCTCTGGAAACACCATATATTTT. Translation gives CSARGSGNTIYF.

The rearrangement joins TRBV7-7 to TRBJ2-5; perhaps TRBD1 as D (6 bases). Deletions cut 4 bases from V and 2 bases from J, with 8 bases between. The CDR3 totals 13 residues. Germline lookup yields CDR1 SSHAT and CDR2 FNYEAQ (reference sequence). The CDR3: CASSSTGQETQYF. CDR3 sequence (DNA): TGTGCCAGCAGCTCGACAGGACAAGAGACCCAGTACTTC.

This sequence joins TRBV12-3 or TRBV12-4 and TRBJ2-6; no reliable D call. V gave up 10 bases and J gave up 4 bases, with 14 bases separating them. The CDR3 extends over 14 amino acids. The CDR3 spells CATKDLNGANVLTF. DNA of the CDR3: TGTGCCACCAAGGACCTGAACGGGGCCAACGTCCTGACTTTC.

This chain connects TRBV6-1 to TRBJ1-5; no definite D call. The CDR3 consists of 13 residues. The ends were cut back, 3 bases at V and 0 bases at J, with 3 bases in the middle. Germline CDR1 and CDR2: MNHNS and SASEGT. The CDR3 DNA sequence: TGTGCCAGCAGTGATGGTAGCAATCAGCCCCAGCATTTT. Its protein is CASSDGSNQPQHF.

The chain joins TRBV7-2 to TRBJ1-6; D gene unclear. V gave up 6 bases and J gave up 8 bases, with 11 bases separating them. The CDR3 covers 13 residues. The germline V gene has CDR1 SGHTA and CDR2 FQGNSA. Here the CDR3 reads CASRIGIDSPLHF. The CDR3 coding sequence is TGTGCCAGCAGAATCGGCATTGATTCACCCCTCCACTTT.

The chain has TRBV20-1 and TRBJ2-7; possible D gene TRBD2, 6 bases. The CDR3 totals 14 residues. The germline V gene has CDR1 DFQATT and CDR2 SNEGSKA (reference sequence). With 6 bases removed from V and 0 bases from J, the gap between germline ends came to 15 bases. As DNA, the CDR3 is TGCAGTGCAAGACGGGACTCGAACTCCTACGAGCAGTACTTC. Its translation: CSARRDSNSYEQYF.

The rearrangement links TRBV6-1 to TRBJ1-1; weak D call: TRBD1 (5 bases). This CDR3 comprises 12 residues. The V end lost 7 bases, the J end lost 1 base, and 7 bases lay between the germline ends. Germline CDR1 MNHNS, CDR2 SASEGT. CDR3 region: CASKTGNTEAFF. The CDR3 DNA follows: TGTGCCAGCAAAACAGGGAACACTGAAGCTTTCTTT.

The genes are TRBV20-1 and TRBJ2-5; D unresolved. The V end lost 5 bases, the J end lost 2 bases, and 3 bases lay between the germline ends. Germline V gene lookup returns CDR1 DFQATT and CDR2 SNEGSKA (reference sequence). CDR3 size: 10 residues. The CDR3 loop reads CSAAQETQYF. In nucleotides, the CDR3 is TGCAGTGCTGCACAAGAGACCCAGTACTTC.

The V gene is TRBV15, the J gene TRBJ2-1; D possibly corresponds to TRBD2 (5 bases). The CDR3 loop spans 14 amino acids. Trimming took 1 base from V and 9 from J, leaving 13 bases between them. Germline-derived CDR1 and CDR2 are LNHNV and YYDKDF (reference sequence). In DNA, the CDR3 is TGTGCCACCAGCAGAGGGTCGAGAGGGAGTGAGCAGTTCTTC. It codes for CATSRGSRGSEQFF.

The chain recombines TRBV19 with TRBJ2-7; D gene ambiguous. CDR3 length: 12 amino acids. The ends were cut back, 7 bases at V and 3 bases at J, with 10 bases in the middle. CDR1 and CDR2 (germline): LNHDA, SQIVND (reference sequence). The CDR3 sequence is CASTPRIYEQYF. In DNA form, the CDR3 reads TGTGCCAGTACCCCTCGGATCTACGAGCAGTACTTC.